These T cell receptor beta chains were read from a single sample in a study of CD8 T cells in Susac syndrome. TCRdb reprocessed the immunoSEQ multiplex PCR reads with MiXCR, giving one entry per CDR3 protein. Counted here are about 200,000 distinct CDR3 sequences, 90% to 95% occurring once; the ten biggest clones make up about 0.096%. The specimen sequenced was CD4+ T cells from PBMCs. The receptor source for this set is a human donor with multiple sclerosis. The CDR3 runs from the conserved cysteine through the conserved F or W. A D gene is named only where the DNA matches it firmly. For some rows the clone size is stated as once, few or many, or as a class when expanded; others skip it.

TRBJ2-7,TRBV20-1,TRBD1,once,CSARGKKGAGYEQYF,TGCAGTGCTAGAGGGAAGAAGGGGGCCGGTTACGAGCAGTACTTC
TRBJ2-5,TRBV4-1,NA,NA,CASRLGAGAETQYF,TGCGCCAGCAGGCTGGGGGCTGGGGCGGAGACCCAGTACTTC
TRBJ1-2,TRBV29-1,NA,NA,CSVEGATRYGYTF,TGCAGCGTTGAAGGGGCGACTCGCTATGGCTACACCTTC
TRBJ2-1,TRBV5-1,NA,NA,CASSLDGRDYNEQFF,TGCGCCAGCAGCTTGGACGGCCGGGACTACAATGAGCAGTTCTTC
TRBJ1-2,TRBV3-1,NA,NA,CASSQSFYGYTF,TGTGCCAGCAGCCAGTCCTTCTATGGCTACACCTTC
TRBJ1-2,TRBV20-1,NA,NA,CSARVGGENGYTF,TGCAGTGCTAGAGTTGGGGGCGAGAATGGCTACACCTTC
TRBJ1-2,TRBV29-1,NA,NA,CSVETTLYGYTF,TGCAGCGTTGAAACTACCCTCTATGGCTACACCTTC
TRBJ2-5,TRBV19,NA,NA,CASSIARVETQYF,TGTGCCAGTAGTATAGCCAGAGTGGAGACCCAGTACTTC
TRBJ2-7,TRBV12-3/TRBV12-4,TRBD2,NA,CASSPGTRGGEQYF,TGTGCCAGCAGTCCCGGGACTAGAGGAGGCGAGCAGTACTTC
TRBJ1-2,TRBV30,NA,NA,CAWKEQAGTNYGYTF,TGTGCCTGGAAAGAGCAAGCAGGGACCAACTATGGCTACACCTTC
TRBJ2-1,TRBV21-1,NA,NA,CASSKAKTAQFF,TGTGCCAGCAGCAAAGCGAAGACCGCTCAGTTCTTC
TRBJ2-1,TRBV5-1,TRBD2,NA,CASSTIAGGLSYNEQFF,TGCGCCAGCAGCACCATAGCGGGAGGCCTCTCCTACAATGAGCAGTTCTTC
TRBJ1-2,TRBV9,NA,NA,CASSVDHRPNYGYTF,TGTGCCAGCAGCGTAGACCACAGGCCTAACTATGGCTACACCTTC
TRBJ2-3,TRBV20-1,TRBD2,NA,CSAERGGGDTQYF,TGCAGTGCTGAGCGGGGGGGCGGAGATACGCAGTATTTT
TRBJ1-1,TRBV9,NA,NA,CASSVEELNTEAFF,TGTGCCAGCAGCGTAGAGGAGTTGAACACTGAAGCTTTCTTT
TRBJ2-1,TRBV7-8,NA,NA,CASSLGGASAYEQFF,TGTGCCAGCAGCTTAGGCGGGGCTAGCGCTTACGAGCAGTTCTTC
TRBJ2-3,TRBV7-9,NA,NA,CASSQGAQYF,TGTGCCAGCAGCCAAGGAGCCCAGTATTTT
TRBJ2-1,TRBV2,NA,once,CASVQVREQFF,TGTGCCAGCGTCCAGGTGAGGGAGCAGTTCTTC
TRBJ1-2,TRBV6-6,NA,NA,CASRTPGTDGYTF,TGTGCCAGCAGGACTCCCGGGACGGATGGCTACACCTTC
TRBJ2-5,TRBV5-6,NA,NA,CASSSRIGETQYF,TGTGCCAGCAGCTCTAGGATAGGAGAGACCCAGTACTTC
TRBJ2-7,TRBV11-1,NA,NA,CASSSSPSGDEQYF,TGTGCCAGCAGCTCCTCGCCCTCGGGGGACGAGCAGTACTTC
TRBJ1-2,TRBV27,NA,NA,CASSPLRGLGYTF,TGTGCCAGCAGTCCACTCCGAGGGCTGGGCTACACCTTC
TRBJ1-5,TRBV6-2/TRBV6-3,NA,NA,CASSYYSQPQHF,TGTGCCAGCAGTTATTACTCGCAGCCCCAGCATTTT
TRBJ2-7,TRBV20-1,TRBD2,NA,CSAPTSGGAYEQYF,TGCAGTGCTCCGACTAGCGGGGGGGCCTACGAGCAGTACTTC
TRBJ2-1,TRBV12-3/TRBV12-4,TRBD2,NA,CASSPLSSGRDEQFF,TGTGCCAGCAGTCCATTATCTAGCGGGAGGGACGAGCAGTTCTTC
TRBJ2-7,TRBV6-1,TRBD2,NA,CASSREGGPYEQYF,TGTGCCAGCAGTAGGGAGGGAGGGCCTTACGAGCAGTACTTC
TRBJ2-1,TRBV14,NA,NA,CASSLIQSSYNEQFF,TGTGCCAGCAGCCTCATACAGAGCTCCTACAATGAGCAGTTCTTC
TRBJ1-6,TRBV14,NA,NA,CASSRDSSPLHF,TGTGCCAGCAGCCGGGATTCCTCACCCCTCCACTTT
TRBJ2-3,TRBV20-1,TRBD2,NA,CSARDWSGRAADTQYF,TGCAGTGCTAGAGATTGGAGCGGGAGGGCCGCAGATACGCAGTATTTT
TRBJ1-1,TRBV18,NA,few,CASSENTEAFF,TGTGCCAGCTCAGAGAACACTGAAGCTTTCTTT
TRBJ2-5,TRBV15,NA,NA,CATSPEGETQYF,TGTGCCACCAGCCCCGAGGGGGAGACCCAGTACTTC
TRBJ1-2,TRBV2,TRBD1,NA,CASGTGDIYGYTF,TGTGCCAGCGGGACAGGGGATATCTATGGCTACACCTTC
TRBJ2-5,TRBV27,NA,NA,CASRRADQETQYF,TGTGCCAGCAGAAGGGCAGACCAAGAGACCCAGTACTTC
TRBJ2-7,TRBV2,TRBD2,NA,CASSVGTAGGNEQYF,TGTGCCAGCAGTGTTGGGACCGCGGGAGGGAACGAGCAGTACTTC
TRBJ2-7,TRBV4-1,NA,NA,CASSQRAGRQGGYEQYF,TGCGCCAGCAGCCAACGGGCGGGGAGACAGGGAGGCTACGAGCAGTACTTC
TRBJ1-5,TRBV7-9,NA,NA,CASSPDSNQPQHF,TGTGCCAGCAGCCCGGATAGCAATCAGCCCCAGCATTTT
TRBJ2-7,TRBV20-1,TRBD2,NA,CSAGRLAGGQEQYF,TGCAGTGCTGGAAGACTAGCGGGGGGGCAAGAGCAGTACTTC
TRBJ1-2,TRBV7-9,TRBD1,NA,CASSPDRDAGYTF,TGTGCCAGCAGCCCAGACAGGGACGCGGGCTACACCTTC
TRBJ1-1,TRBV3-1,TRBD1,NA,CASSLRQGGTEAFF,TGTGCCAGCAGCCTTCGACAGGGGGGCACTGAAGCTTTCTTT
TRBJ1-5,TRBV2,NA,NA,CASSVSEDYSNQPQHF,TGTGCCAGCAGTGTTTCGGAAGATTATAGCAATCAGCCCCAGCATTTT
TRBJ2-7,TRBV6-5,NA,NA,CASSGLGEQYF,TGTGCCAGCAGTGGCCTTGGTGAGCAGTACTTC
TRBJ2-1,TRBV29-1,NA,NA,CSVASENVNEQFF,TGCAGCGTTGCTAGCGAAAACGTCAATGAGCAGTTCTTC
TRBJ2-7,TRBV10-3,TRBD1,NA,CAITGQGPSYEQYF,TGTGCCATCACGGGACAGGGGCCCTCCTACGAGCAGTACTTC
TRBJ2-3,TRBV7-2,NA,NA,CASSLGAAGRTDTQYF,TGTGCCAGCAGCTTAGGGGCGGCAGGTCGCACAGATACGCAGTATTTT
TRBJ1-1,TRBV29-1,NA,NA,CSAEGQMNTEAFF,TGCAGCGCAGAGGGGCAGATGAACACTGAAGCTTTCTTT
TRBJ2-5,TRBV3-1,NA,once,CASSKGVPGAQETQYF,TGTGCCAGCAGCAAGGGTGTCCCGGGGGCCCAAGAGACCCAGTACTTC
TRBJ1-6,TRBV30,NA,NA,CACTRQTESPLHF,TGTGCCTGCACGAGACAGACTGAATCACCCCTCCACTTT
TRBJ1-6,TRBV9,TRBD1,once,CASSATGINSPLHF,TGTGCCAGCAGCGCGACAGGGATTAATTCACCCCTCCACTTT